These T cell receptor beta chains were read from a single sample in a study of blood T cell repertoires in COVID-19. The data were produced by immunoSEQ multiplex PCR, yet TCRdb's version contains in-frame clones alone and is incomplete. The repertoire consists of 210,000 or so clones, with approximately 80% occurring once and the leading ten covering about 7%. The sample taken for sequencing was PBMCs or T cells enriched from blood (not recorded which). The receptors were sampled from a woman aged 40 to 50 with acute COVID-19. The CDR3 runs from the conserved cysteine through the conserved F or W. A D gene is named only where the DNA matches it firmly. Not every row has a clone size; where given, it reads once, few, many or a size class.

TRBV19,TRBJ2-1,TRBD2,NA,TGTGCCAGTCAAGCACTAGCGGGGGCCGTCTACAATGAGCAGTTCTTC,CASQALAGAVYNEQFF
TRBV11-2,TRBJ2-5,NA,NA,TGTGCCAGCAGTACACAGGTCGAGGAGACCCAGTACTTC,CASSTQVEETQYF
TRBV27,TRBJ1-1,NA,NA,TGTGCCAGCAGTTTTAGGAGTACTGGTCTGAACACTGAAGCTTTCTTT,CASSFRSTGLNTEAFF
TRBV5-1,TRBJ1-1,NA,NA,TGCGCCAGCCAATCCAATTCTCACTCGAACACTGAAGCTTTCTTT,CASQSNSHSNTEAFF
TRBV6-5,TRBJ1-2,TRBD1,NA,TGTGCCAGCAGTCCCGGGACAGGGGTATATGGCTACACCTTC,CASSPGTGVYGYTF
TRBV7-9,TRBJ1-2,NA,few,TGTGCCAGCAGTTTTAACAGGGACGGCTACACCTTC,CASSFNRDGYTF
TRBV18,TRBJ1-5,TRBD1,NA,TGTGCCAGCTCCTGGGACAGGGCCAATCAGCCCCAGCATTTT,CASSWDRANQPQHF
TRBV18,TRBJ2-1,NA,NA,TGTGCCAGCTCACAAAGGTGGGCGGAGGACCCTCCCAATGAGCAGTTCTTC,CASSQRWAEDPPNEQFF
TRBV29-1,TRBJ2-5,TRBD2,NA,TGCAGCGCGCAGACTAGCTTGGACCAAGAGACCCAGTACTTC,CSAQTSLDQETQYF
TRBV2,TRBJ1-1,TRBD1,NA,TGTGCCAGCAGGTGGACAGGGAACACTGAAGCTTTCTTT,CASRWTGNTEAFF
TRBV7-9,TRBJ1-1,NA,few,TGTGCCAGCAGCTTAGCGCTAAGGGGAACTGAAGCTTTCTTT,CASSLALRGTEAFF
TRBV5-8,TRBJ1-3,NA,once,TGTGCCAGCAGCTTATTCCGGCCAGGGGCCATCAGCTCTGGAAACACCATATATTTT,CASSLFRPGAISSGNTIYF
TRBV6-1,TRBJ2-2,NA,NA,TGTGCCAGCCGTCTGACAGGGAACACCGGGGAGCTGTTTTTT,CASRLTGNTGELFF
TRBV5-1,TRBJ2-3,NA,NA,TGCGCCAGCAGCTTGGGAACCGGGACTGCTAGCACAGATACGCAGTATTTT,CASSLGTGTASTDTQYF
TRBV6-5,TRBJ2-7,TRBD1,NA,TGTGCCAGCAGGGAGACGAGGACAGGGGTGGGCGAGCAGTACTTC,CASRETRTGVGEQYF
TRBV19,TRBJ2-1,NA,NA,TGTGCCAGTAGTATAACTAGCTCCCCAAATGCGGAGCAGTTCTTC,CASSITSSPNAEQFF
TRBV5-1,TRBJ1-2,TRBD1,NA,TGCGCCAGCAGCTTGGTAGTGGGACAGGGTCATGGCTACACCTTC,CASSLVVGQGHGYTF
TRBV2,TRBJ2-1,NA,NA,TGTGCCAGCAGTGTAGTAGGACAGAGCTCCTACAATGAGCAGTTCTTC,CASSVVGQSSYNEQFF
TRBV11-2,TRBJ1-3,TRBD1,NA,TGTGCCAGCAGCTTGACAGGGGGCTCTGGAAACACCATATATTTT,CASSLTGGSGNTIYF
TRBV7-9,TRBJ2-7,NA,NA,TGTGCCAGCAGCGTCGGACGGACTCCCTACGAGCAGTACTTC,CASSVGRTPYEQYF
TRBV19,TRBJ1-5,TRBD1,NA,TGTGCCAGTACCACACAGGGGAATCAGCCCCAGCATTTT,CASTTQGNQPQHF
TRBV11-2,TRBJ1-1,TRBD1,NA,TGTGCCAGCAGCGCCATACAGGGGGTTATTGAAGCTTTCTTT,CASSAIQGVIEAFF
TRBV3-1/TRBV3-2,TRBJ1-1,NA,NA,TGTGCCAGCAGCCCTAAAACGAACACTGAAGCTTTCTTT,CASSPKTNTEAFF
TRBV6-5,TRBJ2-1,NA,NA,TGTGCCAGCAGTTATGGCAGGGCGGTTTACAATGAGCAGTTCTTC,CASSYGRAVYNEQFF
TRBV7-2,TRBJ2-7,NA,NA,TGTGCCAGCAGCCTTGATGGGGGCCTGAGCTACGAGCAGTACTTC,CASSLDGGLSYEQYF